This TCR beta chain was identified in a study of CD8+CD57+ T cells in acquired aplastic anemia. About the research overall: The study obtained an average of 3.2 ug of DNA from sorted CD4+ and CD8+ cells.

This CDR3 is built from 14 residues. Looked up from germline, CDR1 is WNHNN and CDR2 is SYGVQD (reference sequence). V was clipped by 7 bases and J by 3 bases; unmatched bases: 9. This clonotype was found once. CDR3 and TCR beta VDJ profiling relied on a genomic DNA template. MiXCR, applied by TCRdb to the reads, yields one record per CDR3 protein. The sample lists 150,000 to 200,000 distinct CDR3 sequences, about 44% occurring once. It was patients with CD8+CD57+ cell expansion by flow cytometry who were chosen for sequencing. All participating patients were living with severe acquired aplastic anemia. All patients were therapy-naive when blood was sampled.

The sequencing input was sorted CD4+, CD8+, or CD8+CD57+ T cells (not recorded which) from PBMCs. The V and J genes are TRBV10-1 and TRBJ2-7, with 7 positions matching TRBD1. The sequence was collected from a human donor with aplastic anemia. The CDR3 DNA follows: TGCGCCAGCACCAAGGGGACAGAGCACTACGAGCAGTACTTC. Amino acid sequence: CASTKGTEHYEQYF.